This T cell receptor beta chain was captured by sequencing in a study of quantifying T cell responses using KT2 cells. Study details: RNA was reverse transcribed with TCR alpha and beta constant-region primers. Study-wide findings and caveats: Very high KT2 spike-in numbers caused saturation in KT2 sequence detection. Input KT2 cell number predicted KT2 alpha and beta sequence counts linearly over several orders of magnitude.

The cDNA 3' end received a ligated oligonucleotide with a UMI. First-round PCR used 4 to 5 cycles and beta primers RC1.1 and RC1.2 covering TRBC1 and TRBC2. One entry per CDR3 protein results from TCRdb running MiXCR on the UMI-ligation and nested PCR reads. The repertoire holds over 35,000 distinct CDR3 sequences, with approximately 15% as singletons. V lost 6 bases and J lost 0; bases outside the gene matches: 6. There are 15 residues in the CDR3. Germline values: CDR1 LNHNV, CDR2 YYDKDF (reference sequence). Known numbers of the T cell clone KT2 were added to PBMC. KT2 cells were mixed with fixed PBMC numbers at varying ratios. Comment on this clonotype: Its specificity is not known.

Source material: PBMCs spiked with cells of the T cell clone KT2. The clonotype originates from a human donor. V gene TRBV15 combines with J gene TRBJ2-7, with TRBD2 matching over 9 bases. CDR3 nucleotides: TGTGCCACCAGGAGGACTAGCGAGAGCTCCTACGAGCAGTACTTC. Translation gives CATRRTSESSYEQYF. The full variable domain, rest sourced from reference TRBV15 and TRBJ2-7, is DAMVIQNPRYQVTQFGKPVTLSCSQTLNHNVMYWYQQKSSQAPKLLFHYYDKDFNNEADTPDNFQSRRPNTSFCFLDIRSPGLGDTAMYLCATRRTSESSYEQYFGPGTRLTVT.